Listed below are T cell receptor beta chains from one sample, sequenced in a study of early T cells in non-severe SARS-CoV-2 infection. One entry per CDR3 protein, called by TCRdb with MiXCR from the 5' RACE reads. The sample carries approximately 69,000 distinct CDR3 sequences, roughly 12% recorded once. This specimen was whole blood, taken at baseline. These receptors came from an adult who was a healthcare worker with PCR-confirmed SARS-CoV-2 infection or an uninfected control (not recorded which). Both conserved end residues are part of each CDR3. D genes are given only for firm matches. The size of a clone is reported for some rows only, either as once, few or many, or as a class for expanded clones.

abundance: many; j_gene: TRBJ1-1; v_gene: TRBV20-1; d_gene: -; CDR3nt: TGCAGTGCTAGAGGCTCCAACACTGAAGCTTTCTTT; CDR3aa: CSARGSNTEAFF
abundance: -; j_gene: TRBJ1-2; v_gene: TRBV7-2; d_gene: TRBD1; CDR3nt: TGTGCCAGCAGCCCGGGACAGGGATTTGGTGGCTACACCTTC; CDR3aa: CASSPGQGFGGYTF
abundance: many; j_gene: TRBJ2-5; v_gene: TRBV7-6; d_gene: TRBD1; CDR3nt: TGTGCCAGCAGCTTAGCGGGACAGCTCCAAGAGACCCAGTACTTC; CDR3aa: CASSLAGQLQETQYF
abundance: -; j_gene: TRBJ1-2; v_gene: TRBV11-2; d_gene: -; CDR3nt: TGTGCCAGCAGAGGACAGAGTACCTATGGCTACACCTTC; CDR3aa: CASRGQSTYGYTF
abundance: medium-sized; j_gene: TRBJ2-3; v_gene: TRBV7-8; d_gene: TRBD1; CDR3nt: TGTGCCAGCAGCTCCCTCGGCAGGGGGCAAGGAGATACGCAGTATTTT; CDR3aa: CASSSLGRGQGDTQYF
abundance: -; j_gene: TRBJ1-1; v_gene: TRBV7-8; d_gene: -; CDR3nt: TGTGCCAGTTTGGGAATGAACACTGAAGCTTTCTTT; CDR3aa: CASLGMNTEAFF
abundance: few; j_gene: TRBJ2-7; v_gene: TRBV9; d_gene: -; CDR3nt: TGTGCCAGCAGCGCGGGACCGGTCTACGAGCAGTACTTC; CDR3aa: CASSAGPVYEQYF
abundance: many; j_gene: TRBJ1-1; v_gene: TRBV18; d_gene: -; CDR3nt: TGTGCCAGCTCACGGCAGGGGGAAGCTTTCTTT; CDR3aa: CASSRQGEAFF
abundance: many; j_gene: TRBJ2-7; v_gene: TRBV6-5; d_gene: -; CDR3nt: TGTGCCAGCAGTTATGGACGGGCCTACGAGCAGTACTTC; CDR3aa: CASSYGRAYEQYF
abundance: -; j_gene: TRBJ1-6; v_gene: TRBV9; d_gene: -; CDR3nt: TGTGCCAGCAGCGTAGGAGGGGGAAATTCACCCCTCCACTTT; CDR3aa: CASSVGGGNSPLHF
abundance: few; j_gene: TRBJ1-1; v_gene: TRBV28; d_gene: -; CDR3nt: TGTGCCAGCAGTTTTTCCACAGAAGCTATCGAAGCTTTCTTT; CDR3aa: CASSFSTEAIEAFF
abundance: -; j_gene: TRBJ2-7; v_gene: TRBV5-5; d_gene: -; CDR3nt: TGTGCCAGCACTGACAACTACGAGCAGTACTTC; CDR3aa: CASTDNYEQYF
abundance: -; j_gene: TRBJ1-1; v_gene: TRBV10-2; d_gene: -; CDR3nt: TGCGCCAGCAGTGAGCTGAACACTGAAGCTTTCTTT; CDR3aa: CASSELNTEAFF
abundance: few; j_gene: TRBJ2-7; v_gene: TRBV12-3/TRBV12-4; d_gene: TRBD1; CDR3nt: TGTGCCAGCAGTTACGCAGGGGGCACCTACGAGCAGTACTTC; CDR3aa: CASSYAGGTYEQYF
abundance: -; j_gene: TRBJ1-2; v_gene: TRBV7-9; d_gene: -; CDR3nt: TGTGCCAGCAGCTTAGTAAGCTATGGCTACACCTTC; CDR3aa: CASSLVSYGYTF
abundance: many; j_gene: TRBJ1-1; v_gene: TRBV15; d_gene: -; CDR3nt: TGTGCCACCAGCAGAAACAAACTGGGGGTGGCTGAAGCTTTCTTT; CDR3aa: CATSRNKLGVAEAFF
abundance: -; j_gene: TRBJ1-5; v_gene: TRBV25-1; d_gene: TRBD1; CDR3nt: TGTGCCAGCAGTGACTCCCGGGACAGGGGGCTAAAGCAGCCCCAGCATTTT; CDR3aa: CASSDSRDRGLKQPQHF
abundance: few; j_gene: TRBJ2-1; v_gene: TRBV6-2/TRBV6-3; d_gene: -; CDR3nt: TGTGCCAGCAGTTATTCGGCAGGGTCAAATGAGCAGTTCTTC; CDR3aa: CASSYSAGSNEQFF
abundance: -; j_gene: TRBJ2-7; v_gene: TRBV19; d_gene: -; CDR3nt: TGTGCCAGTAGTATACGGTTGGGGCACGAGCAGTACTTC; CDR3aa: CASSIRLGHEQYF
abundance: -; j_gene: TRBJ1-4; v_gene: TRBV4-1; d_gene: TRBD1; CDR3nt: TGCGCCAGCAGCCAAGGGACAGGGAGTGAAAAACTGTTTTTT; CDR3aa: CASSQGTGSEKLFF
abundance: few; j_gene: TRBJ2-1; v_gene: TRBV2; d_gene: -; CDR3nt: TGTGCCAGCAGTGAATGGAAGGACAATGAGCAGTTCTTC; CDR3aa: CASSEWKDNEQFF
abundance: -; j_gene: TRBJ2-5; v_gene: TRBV18; d_gene: -; CDR3nt: TGTGCCAGCTCACCAAGAACGCTAAGCCAAGAGACCCAGTACTTC; CDR3aa: CASSPRTLSQETQYF
abundance: many; j_gene: TRBJ2-7; v_gene: TRBV29-1; d_gene: TRBD1; CDR3nt: TGCAGTGGGGGAAAAGGGGGCGAGTACGAGCAGTACTTC; CDR3aa: CSGGKGGEYEQYF
abundance: -; j_gene: TRBJ1-4; v_gene: TRBV7-9; d_gene: -; CDR3nt: TGTGCCAGCAGCTTAGCGACAGCTGCAACTAATGAAAAACTGTTTTTT; CDR3aa: CASSLATAATNEKLFF
abundance: -; j_gene: TRBJ1-4; v_gene: TRBV29-1; d_gene: -; CDR3nt: TGCAGCGTTGGAGGGAGTCATGAAAAACTGTTTTTT; CDR3aa: CSVGGSHEKLFF
abundance: many; j_gene: TRBJ2-1; v_gene: TRBV4-1; d_gene: -; CDR3nt: TGCGCCAGCAGCCATACTGAAAGCTTCTACAATGAGCAGTTCTTC; CDR3aa: CASSHTESFYNEQFF
abundance: many; j_gene: TRBJ1-1; v_gene: TRBV20-1; d_gene: -; CDR3nt: TGCAGTTGCTTAGGGGGGCACACTGAAGCTTTCTTT; CDR3aa: CSCLGGHTEAFF
abundance: -; j_gene: TRBJ2-1; v_gene: TRBV29-1; d_gene: -; CDR3nt: TGCAGCGTTGATAAGCAGGACAGCTCCTACAATGAGCAGTTCTTC; CDR3aa: CSVDKQDSSYNEQFF
abundance: -; j_gene: TRBJ1-1; v_gene: TRBV4-3; d_gene: TRBD1; CDR3nt: TGCGCCAGCAGCCAAGATGGCGGACAGGTTGAAGCTTTCTTT; CDR3aa: CASSQDGGQVEAFF
abundance: few; j_gene: TRBJ2-7; v_gene: TRBV7-2; d_gene: -; CDR3nt: TGTGCCAGCAGCTCTATGCCCCGCGGCGAGCAGTACTTC; CDR3aa: CASSSMPRGEQYF
abundance: -; j_gene: TRBJ2-2; v_gene: TRBV5-1; d_gene: TRBD2; CDR3nt: TGCGCCAGCAGCCTAACGACTAGCGGAGCCACCGGGGAGCTGTTTTTT; CDR3aa: CASSLTTSGATGELFF
abundance: many; j_gene: TRBJ2-7; v_gene: TRBV28; d_gene: -; CDR3nt: TGTGCCAGCAGTGAAGTACCGACAGAGACGGAGCAGTACTTC; CDR3aa: CASSEVPTETEQYF
abundance: -; j_gene: TRBJ2-1; v_gene: TRBV6-2/TRBV6-3; d_gene: -; CDR3nt: TGTGCCAGCAGAAAGACAGGATTCTACAATGAGCAGTCGGAGCAGTTCTTC; CDR3aa: CASRKTGFYNEQSEQFF
abundance: -; j_gene: TRBJ1-5; v_gene: TRBV12-3/TRBV12-4; d_gene: -; CDR3nt: TGTGCCAGCAGTTTCGGCAGGGCGTTCAATCAGCCCCAGCATTTT; CDR3aa: CASSFGRAFNQPQHF
abundance: many; j_gene: TRBJ2-7; v_gene: TRBV15; d_gene: TRBD1; CDR3nt: TGTGCCACCAGCGGACACGACAGGGGGCAAGGGTACGAGCAGTACTTC; CDR3aa: CATSGHDRGQGYEQYF
abundance: -; j_gene: TRBJ1-1; v_gene: TRBV7-9; d_gene: -; CDR3nt: TGTGCCAGCAGCCCCCAATCCTGGGTAAGAACTGAAGCTTTCTTT; CDR3aa: CASSPQSWVRTEAFF
abundance: -; j_gene: TRBJ2-7; v_gene: TRBV5-1; d_gene: -; CDR3nt: TGCGCCAGCAGCTTGGATACATCCTTCTCCTACGAGCAGTACTTC; CDR3aa: CASSLDTSFSYEQYF
abundance: -; j_gene: TRBJ2-3; v_gene: TRBV6-5; d_gene: TRBD1; CDR3nt: TGTGCCAGCAGCTGGACAGGTCCTAACACAGATACGCAGTATTTT; CDR3aa: CASSWTGPNTDTQYF
abundance: -; j_gene: TRBJ2-3; v_gene: TRBV18; d_gene: TRBD2; CDR3nt: TGTGCCAGCTCACCTTTGGCTAGCGGGGGAGCAGATACGCAGTATTTT; CDR3aa: CASSPLASGGADTQYF
abundance: once; j_gene: TRBJ2-1; v_gene: TRBV6-6; d_gene: -; CDR3nt: TGTGCCAGCAGGCTGGCGGGGACAGCCAGCTCCTACAATGAGCAGTTCTTC; CDR3aa: CASRLAGTASSYNEQFF
abundance: few; j_gene: TRBJ1-2; v_gene: TRBV28; d_gene: -; CDR3nt: TGTGCCAGCGCCTCATTCGGTCGGCAGCAGGCTAACTATGGCTACACCTTC; CDR3aa: CASASFGRQQANYGYTF
abundance: few; j_gene: TRBJ1-2; v_gene: TRBV11-2; d_gene: TRBD1; CDR3nt: TGTGCCAGCAGCTTCCCGGACAGGGGATTTGGCTACACCTTC; CDR3aa: CASSFPDRGFGYTF
abundance: -; j_gene: TRBJ2-1; v_gene: TRBV3-1; d_gene: -; CDR3nt: TGTGCCACTGGCTGGGCCGGATCCTACAATGAGCAGTTCTTC; CDR3aa: CATGWAGSYNEQFF
abundance: -; j_gene: TRBJ2-5; v_gene: TRBV14; d_gene: TRBD2; CDR3nt: TGTGCCAGCAGCCACCTAGCGGGGGGGCCGAAGACCCAGTACTTC; CDR3aa: CASSHLAGGPKTQYF
abundance: -; j_gene: TRBJ1-4; v_gene: TRBV5-1; d_gene: -; CDR3nt: TGCGCCAGCAGCTACAGAACAACTAATGAAAAACTGTTTTTT; CDR3aa: CASSYRTTNEKLFF
abundance: few; j_gene: TRBJ2-1; v_gene: TRBV12-3/TRBV12-4; d_gene: TRBD1; CDR3nt: TGTGCCAGCAGACCCGGGACAGGGTCCTACAATGAGCAGTTCTTC; CDR3aa: CASRPGTGSYNEQFF
abundance: -; j_gene: TRBJ2-1; v_gene: TRBV5-1; d_gene: -; CDR3nt: TGCGCCAGCAGCCCCGCGGGGGCCACCTACAATGAGCAGTTCTTC; CDR3aa: CASSPAGATYNEQFF
abundance: -; j_gene: TRBJ1-3; v_gene: TRBV5-4; d_gene: -; CDR3nt: TGTGCCAGCAGCTTCTACAGCTCTGGAAACACCATATATTTT; CDR3aa: CASSFYSSGNTIYF
abundance: few; j_gene: TRBJ1-1; v_gene: TRBV5-1; d_gene: -; CDR3nt: TGCGCCAGCAGCTCCCAACCGGGGAGGAACACTGAAGCTTTCTTT; CDR3aa: CASSSQPGRNTEAFF
abundance: many; j_gene: TRBJ1-2; v_gene: TRBV28; d_gene: -; CDR3nt: TGTGCCAGCACCCCCCCGCCCGGCTACACCTTC; CDR3aa: CASTPPPGYTF
abundance: -; j_gene: TRBJ2-7; v_gene: TRBV20-1; d_gene: -; CDR3nt: TGCAGTGCCACCCATGGGGCTAAAGTCCTGGGGGAGCAGTACTTC; CDR3aa: CSATHGAKVLGEQYF
abundance: few; j_gene: TRBJ2-7; v_gene: TRBV6-5; d_gene: TRBD1; CDR3nt: TGTGCCAGCAGGGTAGGACAGGGGACTGCTTACGAGCAGTACTTC; CDR3aa: CASRVGQGTAYEQYF
abundance: -; j_gene: TRBJ1-2; v_gene: TRBV20-1; d_gene: TRBD1; CDR3nt: TGCAGTGCTACCGCGGGACAGGGCTATGGCTACACCTTC; CDR3aa: CSATAGQGYGYTF
abundance: -; j_gene: TRBJ2-3; v_gene: TRBV4-1; d_gene: -; CDR3nt: TGCGCCAGCAGCCAAGATAGGGACGCAGATACGCAGTATTTT; CDR3aa: CASSQDRDADTQYF
abundance: few; j_gene: TRBJ2-7; v_gene: TRBV27; d_gene: TRBD1; CDR3nt: TGTGCCAGCAGTTCATGGGGGACAGCCGTTAACTCCTACGAGCAGTACTTC; CDR3aa: CASSSWGTAVNSYEQYF
abundance: few; j_gene: TRBJ2-3; v_gene: TRBV6-6; d_gene: -; CDR3nt: TGTGCCAGCAGTTACGGGACGTCGGGGGATACGCAGTATTTT; CDR3aa: CASSYGTSGDTQYF
abundance: few; j_gene: TRBJ1-2; v_gene: TRBV29-1; d_gene: TRBD1; CDR3nt: TGCAGCGGGAGGGGCCAGGGGGATTATGGCTACACCTTC; CDR3aa: CSGRGQGDYGYTF
abundance: -; j_gene: TRBJ1-2; v_gene: TRBV7-9; d_gene: -; CDR3nt: TGTGCCAGCAGCCCCAATTTGGGCGGCTACACCTTC; CDR3aa: CASSPNLGGYTF
abundance: -; j_gene: TRBJ2-7; v_gene: TRBV6-5; d_gene: TRBD2; CDR3nt: TGTGCCACCCTGAGGGAGGGAACCTACGAGCAGTACTTC; CDR3aa: CATLREGTYEQYF
abundance: few; j_gene: TRBJ2-4; v_gene: TRBV3-1; d_gene: -; CDR3nt: TGTGCCAGCAGCCAGAGTAACATTCAGTACTTC; CDR3aa: CASSQSNIQYF